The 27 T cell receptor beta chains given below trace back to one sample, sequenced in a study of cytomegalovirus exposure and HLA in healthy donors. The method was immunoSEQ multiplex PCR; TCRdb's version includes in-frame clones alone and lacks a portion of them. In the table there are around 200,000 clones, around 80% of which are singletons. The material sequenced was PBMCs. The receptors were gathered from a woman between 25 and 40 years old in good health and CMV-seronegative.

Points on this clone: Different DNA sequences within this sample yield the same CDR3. In nucleotides, the CDR3 is TGTGCCAGCAGCCTGGACAGGGCTAACTATGGCTACACCTTC. Amino acids: CASSLDRANYGYTF. V usage is TRBV27 and J usage is TRBJ1-2; 8 bases fit TRBD1. J was trimmed by 0 bases and V by 6 bases; bases with no gene match: 3. CDR3 length: 14 residues. Germline V lookup: CDR1 MNHEY, CDR2 SMNVEV (reference sequence).

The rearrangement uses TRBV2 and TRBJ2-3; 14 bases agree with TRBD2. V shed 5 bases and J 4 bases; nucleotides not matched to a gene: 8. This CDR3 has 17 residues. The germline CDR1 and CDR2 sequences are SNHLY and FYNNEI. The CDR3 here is CASSSGTSGGRADTQYF. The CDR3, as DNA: TGTGCCAGCAGTAGCGGGACTAGCGGGGGACGGGCAGATACGCAGTATTTT.

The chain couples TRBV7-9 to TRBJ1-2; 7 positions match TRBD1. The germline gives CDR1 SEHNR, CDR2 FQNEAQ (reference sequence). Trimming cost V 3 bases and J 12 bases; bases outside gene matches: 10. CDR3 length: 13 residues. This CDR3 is CASSLAGGAGNTF. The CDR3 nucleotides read TGTGCCAGCAGCTTGGCAGGGGGTGCTGGGAACACCTTC.

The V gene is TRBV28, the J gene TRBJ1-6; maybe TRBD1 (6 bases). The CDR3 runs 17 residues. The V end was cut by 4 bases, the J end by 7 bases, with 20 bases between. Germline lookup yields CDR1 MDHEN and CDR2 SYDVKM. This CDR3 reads CASSSLGTSRRNSPLHF. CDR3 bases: TGTGCCAGCAGTTCCCTTGGGACATCCCGACGGAATTCACCCCTCCACTTT.

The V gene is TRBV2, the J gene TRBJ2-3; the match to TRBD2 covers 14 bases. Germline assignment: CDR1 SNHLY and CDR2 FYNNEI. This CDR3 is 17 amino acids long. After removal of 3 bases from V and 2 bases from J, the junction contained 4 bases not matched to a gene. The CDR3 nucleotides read TGTGCCAGCAGTGATGGGACTAGCGGGAGAGTCACAGATACGCAGTATTTT. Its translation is CASSDGTSGRVTDTQYF.

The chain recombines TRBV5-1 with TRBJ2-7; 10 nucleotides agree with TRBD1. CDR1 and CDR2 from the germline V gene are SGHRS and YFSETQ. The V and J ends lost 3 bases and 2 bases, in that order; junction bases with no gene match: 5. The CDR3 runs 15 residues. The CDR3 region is CASSSGQGGTYEQYF. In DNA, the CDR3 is TGCGCCAGCAGCTCTGGACAGGGGGGGACCTACGAGCAGTACTTC.

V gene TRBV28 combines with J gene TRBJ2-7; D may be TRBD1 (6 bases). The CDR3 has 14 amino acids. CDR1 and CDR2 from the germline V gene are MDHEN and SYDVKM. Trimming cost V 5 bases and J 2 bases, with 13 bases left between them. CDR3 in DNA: TGTGCCAGCAGTCCTCTGACAGGACCCTACGAGCAGTACTTC. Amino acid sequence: CASSPLTGPYEQYF.

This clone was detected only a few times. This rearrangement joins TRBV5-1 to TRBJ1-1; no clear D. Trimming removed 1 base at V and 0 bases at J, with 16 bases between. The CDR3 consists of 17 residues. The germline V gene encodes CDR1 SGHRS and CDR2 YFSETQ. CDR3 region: CASSLRAGGGMNTEAFF. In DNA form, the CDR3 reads TGCGCCAGCAGCTTGCGGGCAGGAGGAGGGATGAACACTGAAGCTTTCTTT.

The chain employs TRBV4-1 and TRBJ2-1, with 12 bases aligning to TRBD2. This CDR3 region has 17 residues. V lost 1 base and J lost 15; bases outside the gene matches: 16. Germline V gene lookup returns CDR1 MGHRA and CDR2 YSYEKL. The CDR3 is CASSQAWRLAGVGSGFF. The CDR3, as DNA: TGCGCCAGCAGCCAAGCTTGGAGACTAGCGGGAGTTGGGTCGGGGTTCTTC.

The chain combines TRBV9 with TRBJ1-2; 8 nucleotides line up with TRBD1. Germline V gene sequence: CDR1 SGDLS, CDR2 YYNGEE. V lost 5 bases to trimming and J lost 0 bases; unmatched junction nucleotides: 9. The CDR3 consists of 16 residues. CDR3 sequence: CASSGTGSSTNYGYTF. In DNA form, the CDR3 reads TGTGCCAGCAGTGGGACAGGCTCGTCCACTAACTATGGCTACACCTTC.

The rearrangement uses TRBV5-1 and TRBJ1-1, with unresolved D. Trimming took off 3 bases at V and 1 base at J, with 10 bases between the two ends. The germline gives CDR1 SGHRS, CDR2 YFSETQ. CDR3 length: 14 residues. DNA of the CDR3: TGCGCCAGCAGCTATGGTCAGTCGAACACTGAAGCTTTCTTT. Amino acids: CASSYGQSNTEAFF.

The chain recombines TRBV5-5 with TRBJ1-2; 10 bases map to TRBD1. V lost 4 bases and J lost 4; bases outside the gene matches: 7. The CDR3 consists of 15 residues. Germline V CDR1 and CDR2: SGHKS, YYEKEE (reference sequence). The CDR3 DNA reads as TGTGCCAGCAGCCCCCGGGACAGGGGAACCTATGGCTACACCTTC. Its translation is CASSPRDRGTYGYTF.

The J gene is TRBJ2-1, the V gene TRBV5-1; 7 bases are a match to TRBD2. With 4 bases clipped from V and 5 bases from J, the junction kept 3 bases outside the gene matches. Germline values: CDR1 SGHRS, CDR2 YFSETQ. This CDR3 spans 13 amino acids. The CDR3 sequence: CASSRAGDNEQFF. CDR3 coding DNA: TGCGCCAGCAGCCGCGCGGGAGACAATGAGCAGTTCTTC.

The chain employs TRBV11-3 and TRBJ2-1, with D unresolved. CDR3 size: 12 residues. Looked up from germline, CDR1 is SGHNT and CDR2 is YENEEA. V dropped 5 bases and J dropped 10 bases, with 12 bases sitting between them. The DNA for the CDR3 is TGTGCCAGCAGCCTTATCCTAGGAGAGCAGTTCTTC. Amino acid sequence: CASSLILGEQFF.

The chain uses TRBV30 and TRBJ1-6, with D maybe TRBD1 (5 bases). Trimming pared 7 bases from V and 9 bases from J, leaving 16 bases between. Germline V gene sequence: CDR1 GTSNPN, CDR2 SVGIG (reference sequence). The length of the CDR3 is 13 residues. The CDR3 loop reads CASLVRGGSPLHF. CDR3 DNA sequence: TGTGCCTCCCTGGTGAGGGGAGGTTCACCCCTCCACTTT.

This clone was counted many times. CDR3 coding DNA: TGTGCCAGCAGTTTAGAGGGTTACTATAATTCACCCCTCCACTTT. This translates into CASSLEGYYNSPLHF. This chain joins TRBV27 and TRBJ1-6; D unclear. CDR1 is MNHEY, CDR2 SMNVEV, per germline (reference sequence). Trimming left V 2 bases short and J 3 bases short, with 8 bases between. The CDR3 has 15 residues.

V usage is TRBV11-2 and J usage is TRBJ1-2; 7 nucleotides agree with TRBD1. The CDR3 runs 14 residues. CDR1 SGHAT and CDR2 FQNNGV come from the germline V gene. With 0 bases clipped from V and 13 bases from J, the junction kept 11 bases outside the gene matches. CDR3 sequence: CASSLDPGQTAGTF. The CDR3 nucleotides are TGTGCCAGCAGCTTAGATCCGGGACAGACCGCGGGCACCTTC.

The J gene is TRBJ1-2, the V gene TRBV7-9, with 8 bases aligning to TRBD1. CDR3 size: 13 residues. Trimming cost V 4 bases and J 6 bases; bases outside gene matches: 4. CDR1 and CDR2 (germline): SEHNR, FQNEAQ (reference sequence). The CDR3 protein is CASSSRTGNGYTF. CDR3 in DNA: TGTGCCAGCAGCTCTAGGACAGGGAATGGCTACACCTTC.

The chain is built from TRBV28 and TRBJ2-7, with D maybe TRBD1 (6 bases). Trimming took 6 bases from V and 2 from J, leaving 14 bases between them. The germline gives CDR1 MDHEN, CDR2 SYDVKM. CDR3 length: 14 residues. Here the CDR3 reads CASRRSRGTYEQYF. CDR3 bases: TGTGCCAGCAGGCGAAGCAGGGGAACCTACGAGCAGTACTTC. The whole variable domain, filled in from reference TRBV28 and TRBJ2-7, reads DVKVTQSSRYLVKRTGEKVFLECVQDMDHENMFWYRQDPGLGLRLIYFSYDVKMKEKGDIPEGYSVSREKKERFSLILESASTNQTSMYLCASRRSRGTYEQYFGPGTRLTVT.

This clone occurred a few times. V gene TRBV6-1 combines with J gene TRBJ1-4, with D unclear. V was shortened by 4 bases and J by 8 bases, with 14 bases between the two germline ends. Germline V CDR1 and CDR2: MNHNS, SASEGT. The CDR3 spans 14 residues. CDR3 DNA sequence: TGTGCCAGCAGTGGACCCGGACTGGCGGAAAAACTGTTTTTT. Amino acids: CASSGPGLAEKLFF.

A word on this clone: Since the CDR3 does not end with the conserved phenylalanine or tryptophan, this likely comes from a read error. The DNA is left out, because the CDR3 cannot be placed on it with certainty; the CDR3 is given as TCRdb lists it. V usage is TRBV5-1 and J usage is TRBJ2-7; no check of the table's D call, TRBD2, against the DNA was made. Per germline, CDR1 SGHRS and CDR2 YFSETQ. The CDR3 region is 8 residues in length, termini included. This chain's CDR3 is CASTRGVI.

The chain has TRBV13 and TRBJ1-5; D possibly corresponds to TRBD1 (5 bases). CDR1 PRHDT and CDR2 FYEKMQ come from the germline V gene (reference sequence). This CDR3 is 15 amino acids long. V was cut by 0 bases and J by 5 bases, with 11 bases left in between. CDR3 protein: CASSLGKSGDQPQHF. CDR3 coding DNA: TGTGCCAGCAGCTTAGGGAAGTCGGGGGATCAGCCCCAGCATTTT.

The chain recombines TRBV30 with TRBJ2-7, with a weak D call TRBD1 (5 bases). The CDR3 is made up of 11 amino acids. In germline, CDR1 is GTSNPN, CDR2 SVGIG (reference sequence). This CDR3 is CALMGLYEQYF. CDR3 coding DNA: TGTGCTCTCATGGGGCTCTACGAGCAGTACTTC.

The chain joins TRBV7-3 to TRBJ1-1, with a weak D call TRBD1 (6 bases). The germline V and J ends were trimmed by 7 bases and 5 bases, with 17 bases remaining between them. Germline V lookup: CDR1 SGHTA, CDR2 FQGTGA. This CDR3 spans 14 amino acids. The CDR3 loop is CASMGGPQETEAFF. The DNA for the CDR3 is TGTGCCAGCATGGGGGGGCCGCAAGAGACTGAAGCTTTCTTT.

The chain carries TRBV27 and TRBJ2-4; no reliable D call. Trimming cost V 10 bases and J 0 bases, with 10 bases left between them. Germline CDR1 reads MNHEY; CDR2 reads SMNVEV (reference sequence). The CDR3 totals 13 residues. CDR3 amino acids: CAISQRAKNIQYF. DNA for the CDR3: TGTGCCATCTCGCAGCGAGCCAAAAACATTCAGTACTTC.

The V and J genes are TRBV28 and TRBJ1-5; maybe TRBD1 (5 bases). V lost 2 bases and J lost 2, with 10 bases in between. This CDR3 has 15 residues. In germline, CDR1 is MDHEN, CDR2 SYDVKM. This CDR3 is CASSLGGVGNQPQHF. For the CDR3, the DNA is TGTGCCAGCAGTTTAGGAGGGGTCGGCAATCAGCCCCAGCATTTT.

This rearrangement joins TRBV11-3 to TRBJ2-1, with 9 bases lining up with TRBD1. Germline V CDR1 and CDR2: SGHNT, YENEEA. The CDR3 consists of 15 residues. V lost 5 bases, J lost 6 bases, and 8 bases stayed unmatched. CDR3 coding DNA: TGTGCCAGCAGCCCCGGACAGGGGAGCGGCAATGAGCAGTTCTTC. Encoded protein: CASSPGQGSGNEQFF.